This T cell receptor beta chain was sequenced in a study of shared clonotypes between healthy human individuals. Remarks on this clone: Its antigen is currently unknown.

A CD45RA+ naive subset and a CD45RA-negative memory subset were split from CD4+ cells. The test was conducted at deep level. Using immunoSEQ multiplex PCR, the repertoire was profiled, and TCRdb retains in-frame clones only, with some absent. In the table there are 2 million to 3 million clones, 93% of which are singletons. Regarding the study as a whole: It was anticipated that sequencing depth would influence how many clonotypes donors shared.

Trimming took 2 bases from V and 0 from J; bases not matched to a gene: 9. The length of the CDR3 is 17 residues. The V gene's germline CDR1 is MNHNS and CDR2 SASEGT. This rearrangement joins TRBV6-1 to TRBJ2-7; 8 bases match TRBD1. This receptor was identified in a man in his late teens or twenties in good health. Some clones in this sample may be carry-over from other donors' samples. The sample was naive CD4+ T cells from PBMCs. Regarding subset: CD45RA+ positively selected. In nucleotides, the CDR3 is TGTGCCAGCAGTGAAAAAGGGACAGGCGCTTCCTCCTACGAGCAGTACTTC. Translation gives CASSEKGTGASSYEQYF.